The 26 T cell receptor beta chains below were found in one sample sequenced in a study of cytomegalovirus exposure and HLA in healthy donors. 60 Vbeta and 13 Jbeta primers were used in PCR. Assay used: immunoSEQ multiplex PCR; TCRdb lists only in-frame clones, some missing. The data contain about 150,000 clones, approximately 72% of them singletons. The sequenced sample consisted of PBMCs. These receptors all come from a man in his late teens or twenties in good health and CMV-seronegative.

The chain links TRBV28 to TRBJ1-4; TRBD1 aligns across 7 bases. V lost 6 bases, J lost 5 bases, and 9 bases stayed unmatched. The CDR3 is 15 residues long. Germline-derived CDR1 and CDR2 are MDHEN and SYDVKM. CDR3: CASRGPGQQNEKLFF. The CDR3 region has the DNA TGTGCCAGCAGGGGACCGGGACAGCAGAATGAAAAACTGTTTTTT.

This chain links TRBV2 with TRBJ1-5; 9 positions agree with TRBD1. V shed 5 bases and J 1 base; nucleotides not matched to a gene: 3. Germline-derived CDR1 and CDR2 are SNHLY and FYNNEI. This CDR3 has 15 residues. The CDR3 DNA follows: TGTGCCAGCAGTCGAGGACAGGGGAGCAATCAGCCCCAGCATTTT. It codes for CASSRGQGSNQPQHF.

This rearrangement joins TRBV7-9 to TRBJ2-7; 9 nucleotides align to TRBD2. CDR1 is SEHNR and CDR2 is FQNEAQ in the germline V gene (reference sequence). After removal of 3 bases from V and 3 bases from J, the junction contained 6 bases not matched to a gene. The CDR3 spans 15 residues. The CDR3 spells CASSFVAGVGYEQYF. CDR3 nucleotides: TGTGCCAGCAGCTTCGTAGCGGGGGTTGGCTACGAGCAGTACTTC.

The CDR3 coding sequence is TGTGCCAGCAGCTTTATGGGACAGTCCACCGGGGAGCTGTTTTTT. It yields the protein CASSFMGQSTGELFF. The gene calls are TRBV7-2 and TRBJ2-2; 7 nucleotides line up with TRBD1. CDR1 SGHTA and CDR2 FQGNSA come from the germline V gene. There are 15 residues in the CDR3. The junction had 5 bases not matched to a gene; V was cut back by 3 bases and J by 4 bases.

The J gene is TRBJ1-1, the V gene TRBV27, with 10 nucleotides matching TRBD1. CDR1 is MNHEY and CDR2 is SMNVEV in the germline V gene (reference sequence). The CDR3 totals 14 residues. V was clipped by 4 bases and J by 1 base; unmatched bases: 0. The CDR3 bases are TGTGCCAGCAGTTGGACAGGGGGGAACACTGAAGCTTTCTTT. Translation gives CASSWTGGNTEAFF.

This clone has a handful of counts. V and J are TRBV6-5 and TRBJ1-1; 8 bases are a match to TRBD1. The length of the CDR3 is 16 residues. CDR1 and CDR2 (germline): MNHEY, SVGAGI. V shed 2 bases, J shed 0 bases, and the junction held 5 bases outside the gene matches. CDR3 residues: CASSYGSGGLNTEAFF. The CDR3, as DNA: TGTGCCAGCAGTTACGGGTCAGGGGGCCTGAACACTGAAGCTTTCTTT.

This clone was picked up a small number of times. The chain employs TRBV5-1 and TRBJ2-5; 8 bases fit TRBD2. There are 16 residues in the CDR3. V shed 0 bases and J 7 bases; nucleotides not matched to a gene: 11. CDR1 SGHRS and CDR2 YFSETQ come from the germline V gene. This CDR3 is CASSLAGLARGGTQYF. The CDR3, as DNA: TGCGCCAGCAGCTTGGCGGGGCTAGCTCGGGGGGGGACCCAGTACTTC. Supplemented by reference TRBV5-1 and TRBJ2-5, the full variable domain reads KAGVTQTPRYLIKTRGQQVTLSCSPISGHRSVSWYQQTPGQGLQFLFEYFSETQRNKGNFPGRFSGRQFSNSRSEMNVSTLELGDSALYLCASSLAGLARGGTQYFGPGTRLLVL.

This rearrangement joins TRBV5-1 to TRBJ1-3; D uncertain. The germline CDR1 and CDR2 sequences are SGHRS and YFSETQ. The CDR3 has 19 amino acids. Trimming left V 4 bases short and J 0 bases short, with 23 bases between. The CDR3 is CASSHYPHSMVSSGNTIYF. CDR3 sequence (DNA): TGCGCCAGCAGCCATTACCCCCACAGTATGGTTAGCTCTGGAAACACCATATATTTT.

This clone was found a few times. V and J are TRBV6-1 and TRBJ1-1; weak D call: TRBD1 (5 bases). V shed 3 bases and J shed 1 base, with 15 bases lying between them. This CDR3 has 16 amino acids. Germline values: CDR1 MNHNS, CDR2 SASEGT. In DNA, the CDR3 is TGTGCCAGCAGTGAGCGAATAGGGGCTTCGAACACTGAAGCTTTCTTT. This sequence encodes CASSERIGASNTEAFF.

This clone turned up a few times. The chain recombines TRBV27 with TRBJ1-1; 7 nucleotides agree with TRBD1. The CDR3 consists of 12 residues. CDR1 and CDR2 (germline): MNHEY, SMNVEV (reference sequence). The trim removed 4 bases at V and 8 bases at J, leaving 4 bases unmatched. CDR3 nucleotide sequence: TGTGCCAGCAGTTCCGGGACAGAGGAAGCTTTCTTT. It codes for CASSSGTEEAFF.

The chain employs TRBV7-9 and TRBJ1-5; 7 bases fit TRBD1. Germline-derived CDR1 and CDR2 are SEHNR and FQNEAQ (reference sequence). Trimming removed 3 bases from V and 2 bases from J; junction bases left unmatched: 13. The CDR3 contains 18 residues. In DNA form, the CDR3 reads TGTGCCAGCAGCTTGGGTAGCGGTGGGCAGGGGGGCAATCAGCCCCAGCATTTT. Its translation is CASSLGSGGQGGNQPQHF.

For the CDR3, the DNA is TGTGCCAGCAGCCTCGTCCGGGGGAGCTATGGCTACACCTTC. Its protein product is CASSLVRGSYGYTF. This rearrangement joins TRBV6-6 to TRBJ1-2; maybe TRBD1 (5 bases). This CDR3 comprises 14 residues. CDR1 and CDR2 from the germline V gene are MNHNY and SVGAGI (reference sequence). V lost 6 bases to trimming and J lost 4 bases, with 15 bases between them.

V is TRBV5-6 and J is TRBJ1-2; 9 nucleotides agree with TRBD1. This CDR3 has 16 residues. V was pared by 7 bases and J by 1 base, with 11 bases of the junction left unmatched. Looked up from germline, CDR1 is SGHDT and CDR2 is YYEEEE. The CDR3 DNA is TGTGCCAGCGGGCTGGGACAGGGACATTTTAACTATGGCTACACCTTC. It encodes CASGLGQGHFNYGYTF.

This clone was seen a single time. One end of the junction is discordant with germline, which a read error may explain. The chain combines TRBV7-9 with TRBJ2-5, with D tentatively TRBD1 (7 bases). There are 16 residues in the CDR3. The V gene's germline CDR1 is SEHNR and CDR2 FQNEAQ (reference sequence). CDR3 in amino acids: CSSSPRGGGPAETQYF. Here the CDR3 DNA reads TGTTCCAGCAGCCCCCGTGGAGGGGGCCCGGCGGAGACCCAGTACTTC.

The chain carries TRBV7-3 and TRBJ1-2; D is ambiguous. V lost 1 base to trimming and J lost 3 bases, with 9 bases between them. Per the germline V gene, CDR1 is SGHTA and CDR2 is FQGTGA. The CDR3 extends over 14 amino acids. CDR3 DNA sequence: TGTGCCAGCAGCTTAATGGGCAGTGACTATGGCTACACCTTC. Residues: CASSLMGSDYGYTF.

The chain is built from TRBV27 and TRBJ2-5; the match to TRBD2 covers 8 bases. The CDR3 sequence is 17 residues long. Germline-derived CDR1 and CDR2 are MNHEY and SMNVEV (reference sequence). The V gene end was trimmed by 5 bases and the J gene end by 2 bases; junction bases not matched to a gene: 13. The CDR3: CASSPAGIASGQETQYF. As DNA, the CDR3 is TGTGCCAGCAGTCCGGCGGGTATTGCTAGCGGGCAAGAGACCCAGTACTTC.

The count of this clone is one. This chain joins TRBV27 and TRBJ2-1, with a weak D call TRBD2 (5 bases). V was shortened by 3 bases and J by 7 bases, with 16 bases between the two germline ends. This CDR3 is built from 15 residues. CDR1 is MNHEY and CDR2 is SMNVEV in the germline V gene (reference sequence). The CDR3 sequence is CASSLSGELINEQFF. The CDR3 DNA is TGTGCCAGCAGTTTGAGTGGGGAGCTAATTAATGAGCAGTTCTTC.

This rearrangement joins TRBV4-2 to TRBJ2-7; D is uncertain. This CDR3 is 12 amino acids long. V gave up 0 bases and J gave up 6 bases, with 6 bases separating them. Germline V gives CDR1 LGHNA, CDR2 YNFKEQ. In nucleotides, the CDR3 is TGTGCCAGCAGCCAAGATCTTGTCGAGCAGTACTTC. It specifies CASSQDLVEQYF.

This clone appeared once. J is TRBJ2-1 and V is TRBV27; TRBD1 agrees at 10 bases. Germline values: CDR1 MNHEY, CDR2 SMNVEV (reference sequence). The CDR3 is made up of 15 amino acids. Losses at the gene ends were 3 bases for V and 6 bases for J; bases not matched to a gene: 5. In DNA, the CDR3 is TGTGCCAGCAGTTTCTTAGGGGACAGGGGCAATGAGCAGTTCTTC. Translating gives CASSFLGDRGNEQFF.

This chain uses TRBV2 with TRBJ2-5; D remains ambiguous. The length of the CDR3 is 13 residues. CDR1 is SNHLY and CDR2 is FYNNEI in the germline V gene. V was shortened by 7 bases and J by 6 bases, with 15 bases between the two germline ends. The CDR3 DNA follows: TGTGCCAGCAATAAGGCCTCTAGACAGACCCAGTACTTC. Protein product: CASNKASRQTQYF.

The V and J genes are TRBV5-4 and TRBJ2-1; 8 bases align to TRBD2. The germline CDR1 and CDR2 sequences are SGHNT and YYREEE (reference sequence). After removal of 4 bases from V and 8 bases from J, the junction contained 8 bases not matched to a gene. The CDR3 loop spans 14 amino acids. The CDR3 spells CASSTTGGSYEQFF. In DNA, the CDR3 is TGTGCCAGCAGCACGACGGGGGGGAGCTATGAGCAGTTCTTC. Looking up the rest from reference TRBV5-4 and TRBJ2-1 gives the full variable domain: ETGVTQSPTHLIKTRGQQVTLRCSSQSGHNTVSWYQQALGQGPQFIFQYYREEENGRGNFPPRFSGLQFPNYSSELNVNALELDDSALYLCASSTTGGSYEQFFGPGTRLTVL.

V and J are TRBV2 and TRBJ2-5; 8 nucleotides align to TRBD2. After removal of 5 bases from V and 4 bases from J, the junction contained 6 bases not matched to a gene. The CDR3 spans 14 residues. The germline CDR1 and CDR2 sequences are SNHLY and FYNNEI. CDR3 residues: CASSPAGVLETQYF. The CDR3 DNA reads TGTGCCAGCAGTCCAGCGGGGGTGTTAGAGACCCAGTACTTC.

V is TRBV5-4 and J is TRBJ2-7, with 7 positions matching TRBD1. The germline V gene encodes CDR1 SGHNT and CDR2 YYREEE (reference sequence). The CDR3 covers 14 residues. The ends lost 3 bases at V and 2 bases at J; junction bases unmatched: 5. The CDR3 spells CASSSQGVTYEQYV. The DNA of the CDR3 is TGTGCCAGCAGCTCCCAGGGGGTCACCTACGAGCAGTACGTC.

The gene calls are TRBV10-3 and TRBJ1-1; the D gene is possibly TRBD1 (5 bases). This CDR3 is built from 12 residues. The germline V and J ends were trimmed by 10 bases and 7 bases, with 16 bases remaining between them. Germline CDR1 is ENHRY and CDR2 is SYGVKD. This chain's CDR3 is CATGREGNEAFF. The CDR3 DNA reads as TGTGCCACCGGGAGGGAGGGGAATGAAGCTTTCTTT.

The rearrangement joins TRBV7-2 to TRBJ2-5; TRBD2 is a possible D gene (6 bases). Germline V lookup: CDR1 SGHTA, CDR2 FQGNSA. V lost 1 base and J lost 2, with 11 bases in between. The CDR3 totals 15 residues. The CDR3 region has the DNA TGTGCCAGCAGCTTAGTGGGACTCGAACAAGAGACCCAGTACTTC. Translated: CASSLVGLEQETQYF.

This chain links TRBV30 with TRBJ1-6, with TRBD1 matching over 9 bases. The CDR3 is 14 residues long. V dropped 3 bases and J dropped 13; count of bases not matched to a gene: 10. Germline V gene lookup returns CDR1 GTSNPN and CDR2 SVGIG (reference sequence). CDR3 in amino acids: CAWRLTGGRPPLHF. The CDR3 nucleotides read TGTGCCTGGAGATTGACAGGGGGGAGGCCCCCCCTCCACTTT.